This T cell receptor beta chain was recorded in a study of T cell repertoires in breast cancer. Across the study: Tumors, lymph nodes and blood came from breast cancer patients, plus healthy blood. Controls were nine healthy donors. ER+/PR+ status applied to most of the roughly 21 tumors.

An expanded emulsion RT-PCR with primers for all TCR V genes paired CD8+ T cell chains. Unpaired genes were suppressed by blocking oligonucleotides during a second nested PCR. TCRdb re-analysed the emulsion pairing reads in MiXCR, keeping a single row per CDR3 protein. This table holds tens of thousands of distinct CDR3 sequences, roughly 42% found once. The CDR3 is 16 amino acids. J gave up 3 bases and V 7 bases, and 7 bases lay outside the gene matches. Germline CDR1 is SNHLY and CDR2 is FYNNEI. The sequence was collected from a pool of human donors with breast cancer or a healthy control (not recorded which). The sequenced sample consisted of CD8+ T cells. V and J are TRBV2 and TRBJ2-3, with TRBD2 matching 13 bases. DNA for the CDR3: TGTGCCAGCATCTCTCGGACTAGCGGGGGTACAGATACGCAGTATTTT. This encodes CASISRTSGGTDTQYF.